The T cell receptor beta chain described here comes from a study of OX40 agonist ivuxolimab in advanced cancers. Across the whole study: It was ivuxolimab, an agonistic anti-OX40 (CD134) antibody, that patients were treated with.

The V and J ends lost 7 bases and 4 bases respectively, with 4 bases between them. Germline V gene lookup returns CDR1 SQVTM and CDR2 ANQGSEA. This CDR3 is 10 amino acids long. Excluded were patients having autoimmune disease history or systemic immunosuppression. This clone was seen a few times. What it binds is unknown. TCRdb's table, derived via immunoSEQ multiplex PCR, lists solely in-frame clones and lacks some. Of around 64,000 clones listed, 70% to 90% are singletons. Findings and caveats of the study: Partial responders receiving 0.1-3.0 mg/kg showed among the lowest clonal expansion.

The chain couples TRBV29-1 to TRBJ2-2, with D unclear. The TCR comes from an adult with an advanced solid tumor such as melanoma, head and neck, liver or kidney cancer. The sample was CD4+ or CD8+ T cells sorted from blood, taken in a trial of the OX40 agonist ivuxolimab. The CDR3 region is CSGGTGELFF. For the CDR3, the DNA is TGCAGCGGGGGCACCGGGGAGCTGTTTTTT.